This T cell receptor beta chain was profiled in a study of T cell repertoires in cytomegalovirus infection. Study-wide context: Epitope selection comprised recently identified HLA-C-restricted CMV epitopes and well-studied HLA-B-restricted CMV epitopes. Signatures in public TCR beta sequences pointed to both CMV infection and matching HLA type.

Of note for this clonotype: The antigen is undetermined.

There are 18 residues in the CDR3. Trimming shortened V by 0 bases and J by 8 bases, and 23 bases separated the two germline ends. Germline V gives CDR1 MNHEY, CDR2 SVGAGI. Findings of the study overall: The cumulative frequency of public TCR beta families identified carriers of CMV plus the relevant HLA. Ex vivo, HLA-C-restricted CMV-specific TCR beta clonotypes prevailed over the rest of the response.

TCRdb called the reads again in MiXCR, with one record for every CDR3 protein. The sample gives about a million distinct CDR3 sequences, around 30% of which show up once; over 13% is in the top ten. This clonotype was obtained from a human donor in good health (CMV status not recorded). Some clones in this sample may be carry-over from other donors' samples. The sample was cultured CD8+ T cells from PBMCs, taken from culture after CMV antigen stimulation. The rearrangement joins TRBV6-5 to TRBJ2-1; the D gene is possibly TRBD2 (5 bases). CDR3 in DNA: TGTGCCAGCAGTTACTCGAACCCCCGCGGGTCCCCGAGTTATGAGCAGTTCTTC. It yields the protein CASSYSNPRGSPSYEQFF.